The following is a T cell receptor beta chain sequence with its context. Its antigen remains unidentified. Trimming cost V 8 bases and J 5 bases, with 13 bases left between them. CDR3 length equals 12 residues. The V gene's germline CDR1 is MNHEY and CDR2 SVGAGI. Amplification used 60 Vbeta primers and 13 Jbeta primers. Using immunoSEQ multiplex PCR, the repertoire was profiled, and TCRdb retains in-frame clones only, with some absent. This table holds tens of thousands of clones, around 40% found once. This sample is part of a study of cytomegalovirus exposure and HLA in healthy donors. Findings and limits, study-wide: V- and J-gene trimming of TCR beta was linked (in a later analysis) to a missense DCLRE1C variant.

The rearrangement uses TRBV6-5 and TRBJ2-7, with a possible D match to TRBD1 (5 bases). Sequenced input: PBMCs. This sequence originates from a woman in her fifties or sixties in good health and CMV-seronegative. The CDR3 DNA follows: TGTGCCAGCGGGGAAAGGGGTGACGAGCAGTACTTC. Translated: CASGERGDEQYF.